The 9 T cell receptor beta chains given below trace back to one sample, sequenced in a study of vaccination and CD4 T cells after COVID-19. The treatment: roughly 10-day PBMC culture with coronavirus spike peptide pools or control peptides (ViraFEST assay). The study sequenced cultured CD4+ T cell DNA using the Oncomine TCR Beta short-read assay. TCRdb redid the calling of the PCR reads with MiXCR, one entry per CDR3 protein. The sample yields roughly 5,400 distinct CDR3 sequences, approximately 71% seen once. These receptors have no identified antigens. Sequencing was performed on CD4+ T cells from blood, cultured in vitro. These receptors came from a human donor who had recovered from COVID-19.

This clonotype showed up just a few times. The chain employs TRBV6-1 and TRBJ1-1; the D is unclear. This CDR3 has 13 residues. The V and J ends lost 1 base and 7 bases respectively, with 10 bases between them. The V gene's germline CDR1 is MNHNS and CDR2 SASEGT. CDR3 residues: CASSEDVAGEAFF. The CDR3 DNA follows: TGTGCCAGCAGTGAAGACGTGGCTGGTGAAGCTTTCTTT.

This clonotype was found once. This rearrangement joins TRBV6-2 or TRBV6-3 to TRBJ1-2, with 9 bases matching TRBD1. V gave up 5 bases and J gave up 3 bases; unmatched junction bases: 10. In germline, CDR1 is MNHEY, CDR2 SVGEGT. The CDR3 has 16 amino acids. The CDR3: CASSTIHRGHDYGYTF. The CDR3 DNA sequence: TGTGCCAGCAGTACGATCCACAGGGGGCATGACTATGGCTACACCTTC.

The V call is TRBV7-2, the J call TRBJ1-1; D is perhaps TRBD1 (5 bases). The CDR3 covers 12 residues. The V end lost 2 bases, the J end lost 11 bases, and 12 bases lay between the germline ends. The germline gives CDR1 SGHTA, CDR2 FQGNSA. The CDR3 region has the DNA TGTGCCAGCAGCTTACCCGCAGGGCGGGCTTTCTTT. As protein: CASSLPAGRAFF. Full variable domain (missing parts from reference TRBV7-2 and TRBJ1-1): GAGVSQSPSNKVTEKGKDVELRCDPISGHTALYWYRQSLGQGLEFLIYFQGNSAPDKSGLPSDRFSAERTGGSVSTLTIQRTQQEDSAVYLCASSLPAGRAFFGQGTRLTVV.

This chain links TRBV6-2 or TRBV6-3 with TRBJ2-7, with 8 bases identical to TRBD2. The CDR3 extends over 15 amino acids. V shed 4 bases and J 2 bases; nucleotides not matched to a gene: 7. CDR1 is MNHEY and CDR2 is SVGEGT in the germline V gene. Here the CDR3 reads CASSSGVAGPYEQYF. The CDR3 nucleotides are TGTGCCAGCAGTTCCGGGGTAGCGGGGCCCTACGAGCAGTACTTC.

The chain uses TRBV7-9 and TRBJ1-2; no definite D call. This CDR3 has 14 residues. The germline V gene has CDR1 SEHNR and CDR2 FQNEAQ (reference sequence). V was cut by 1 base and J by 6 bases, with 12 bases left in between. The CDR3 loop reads CASSLGRVGDGYTF. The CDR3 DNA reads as TGTGCCAGCAGCTTAGGGCGAGTGGGCGATGGCTACACCTTC.

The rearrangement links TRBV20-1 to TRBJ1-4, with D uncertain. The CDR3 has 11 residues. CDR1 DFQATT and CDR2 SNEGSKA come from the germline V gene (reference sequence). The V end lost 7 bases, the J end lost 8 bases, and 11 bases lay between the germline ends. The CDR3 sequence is CSGGESEKLFF. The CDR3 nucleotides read TGCAGTGGGGGTGAAAGCGAAAAACTGTTTTTT.

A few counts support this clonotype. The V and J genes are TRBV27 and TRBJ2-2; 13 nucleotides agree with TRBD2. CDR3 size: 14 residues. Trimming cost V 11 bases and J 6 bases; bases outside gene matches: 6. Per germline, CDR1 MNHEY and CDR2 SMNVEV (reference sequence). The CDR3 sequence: CASRLAGGSGELFF. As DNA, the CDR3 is TGTGCCTCTCGACTAGCGGGAGGATCCGGGGAGCTGTTTTTT.

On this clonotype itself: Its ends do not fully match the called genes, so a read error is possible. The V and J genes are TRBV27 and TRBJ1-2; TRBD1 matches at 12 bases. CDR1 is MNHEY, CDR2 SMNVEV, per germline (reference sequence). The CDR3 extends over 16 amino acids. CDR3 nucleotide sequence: TGCGCCAGCAGCCGTACCGGGACAGGGGGCGACTATGGCTACACCTTC. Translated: CASSRTGTGGDYGYTF.

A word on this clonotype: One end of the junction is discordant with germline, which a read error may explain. The CDR3 sequence: CSAREGNNQPQHF. The CDR3 DNA sequence: TGCAGTGCAAGAGAGGGCAACAATCAGCCCCAGCATTTT. The V and J genes are TRBV20-1 and TRBJ1-5, with D hard to call. This CDR3 region has 13 residues. Germline CDR1 and CDR2: DFQATT and SNEGSKA (reference sequence).